The next 32 T cell receptor beta chains were all read from a single sample in a study of T cell responses to AZD1222 COVID-19 vaccine. Profiling relied on immunoSEQ multiplex PCR, and the TCRdb table lists in-frame clones only, not all of them. The repertoire holds tens of thousands of clones, with approximately 90% as singletons. This specimen was peripheral blood, taken 28 days after the second AZD1222 dose. Receptors were obtained from an adult who received the AZD1222 COVID-19 vaccine.

The chain combines TRBV2 with TRBJ1-4, with 9 nucleotides matching TRBD1. The length of the CDR3 is 14 residues. V lost 6 bases and J lost 8; bases outside the gene matches: 7. Germline V gene sequence: CDR1 SNHLY, CDR2 FYNNEI. This CDR3 is CASREQGAGEKLFF. In nucleotides, the CDR3 is TGTGCCAGCAGGGAACAGGGGGCCGGGGAAAAACTGTTTTTT.

V usage is TRBV7-9 and J usage is TRBJ2-5; D unresolved. The CDR3 sequence is 15 residues long. V was pared by 3 bases and J by 5 bases, with 16 bases between. In germline, CDR1 is SEHNR, CDR2 FQNEAQ (reference sequence). The CDR3 sequence: CASSFDLAFRETQYF. The DNA of the CDR3 is TGTGCCAGCAGCTTCGATCTGGCTTTCCGGGAGACCCAGTACTTC.

The gene calls are TRBV4-1 and TRBJ2-2; D may correspond to TRBD1 or TRBD2 (5 bases each). The CDR3 covers 15 residues. The V gene lost 6 bases and the J gene lost 2 bases, with 13 bases spanning the gap. CDR1 and CDR2 from the germline V gene are MGHRA and YSYEKL. Here the CDR3 reads CASSNRGDNTGELFF. CDR3 nucleotide sequence: TGCGCCAGCAGTAATCGAGGGGATAACACCGGGGAGCTGTTTTTT.

Only a few counts were recorded for this clone. This chain uses TRBV11-1 with TRBJ2-3; D remains unclear. V lost 2 bases and J 2 bases, leaving 11 bases between the germline ends. CDR1 SGHAT and CDR2 FQDESV come from the germline V gene (reference sequence). The CDR3 spans 15 residues. CDR3: CASSLTPLNTDTQYF. The CDR3 DNA is TGTGCCAGCAGCTTAACTCCCCTTAACACAGATACGCAGTATTTT.

The chain recombines TRBV7-9 with TRBJ1-2, with D hard to call. V dropped 4 bases and J dropped 8 bases, with 17 bases sitting between them. The CDR3 is 14 amino acids. CDR1 SEHNR and CDR2 FQNEAQ come from the germline V gene (reference sequence). CDR3 amino acids: CASSSLAALSGYTF. The CDR3 nucleotides are TGTGCCAGCAGCTCCCTCGCGGCACTATCGGGCTACACCTTC. The whole variable domain, filled in from reference TRBV7-9 and TRBJ1-2, reads DTGVSQNPRHKITKRGQNVTFRCDPISEHNRLYWYRQTLGQGPEFLTYFQNEAQLEKSRLLSDRFSAERPKGSFSTLEIQRTEQGDSAMYLCASSSLAALSGYTFGSGTRLTVV.

V and J are TRBV19 and TRBJ2-7, with D hard to call. Germline CDR1 and CDR2: LNHDA and SQIVND (reference sequence). This CDR3 is built from 12 residues. With 4 bases removed from V and 3 bases from J, the gap between germline ends came to 7 bases. The CDR3 DNA is TGTGCCAGTAGTAACTCATACTACGAGCAGTACTTC. This sequence encodes CASSNSYYEQYF.

The CDR3 DNA is TGTGCCAGCAGCCCCGGGACTCTCTTTTCGGACGAGCAGTACTTC. Its translation is CASSPGTLFSDEQYF. This rearrangement joins TRBV6-5 to TRBJ2-7; tentative D call: TRBD2 (6 bases). The CDR3 sequence is 15 residues long. Trimming took off 6 bases at V and 5 bases at J, with 20 bases between the two ends. From germline, CDR1 is MNHEY and CDR2 SVGAGI.

Details on this clone: An end of the junction differs from the germline gene, which may be a read error. The J gene is TRBJ1-1, the V gene TRBV7-2; D is unclear. This CDR3 contains 13 residues. Germline assignment: CDR1 SGHTA and CDR2 FQGNSA. CDR3 sequence (DNA): TGTGCCAGCAGCCCACCGTCGAACACTGAAGTTTTCTTT. Amino acid sequence: CASSPPSNTEVFF.

The CDR3 region is CASSRRKEQFF. The CDR3 coding sequence is TGTGCCAGCAGCCGAAGAAAAGAGCAGTTCTTC. The chain uses TRBV3-1 (or the pseudogene TRBV3-2) and TRBJ2-1; D ambiguous. CDR3 length equals 11 residues. V lost 4 bases and J 10 bases, leaving 8 bases between the germline ends. The germline CDR1 and CDR2 sequences are LGHDT and YNNKEL (reference sequence).

The chain couples TRBV6-5 to TRBJ1-1, with D possibly matching TRBD1 (5 bases). CDR3 length: 15 amino acids. Per the germline V gene, CDR1 is MNHEY and CDR2 is SVGAGI. Trimming removed 0 bases from V and 2 bases from J, with 10 bases in between. The CDR3 coding sequence is TGTGCCAGCAGTTACTCGCCAGGGACCAACACTGAAGCTTTCTTT. Its translation is CASSYSPGTNTEAFF.

This clone was recorded once. The chain recombines TRBV3-1 (or the pseudogene TRBV3-2) with TRBJ2-5; D gene ambiguous. The V end lost 0 bases, the J end lost 4 bases, and 6 bases lay between the germline ends. CDR1 and CDR2 from the germline V gene are LGHDT and YNNKEL (reference sequence). This CDR3 has 13 amino acids. The CDR3 sequence: CASSQDRRETQYF. The CDR3 coding sequence is TGTGCCAGCAGCCAAGATCGTAGAGAGACCCAGTACTTC.

The chain is built from TRBV29-1 and TRBJ1-5, with TRBD1 matching over 7 bases. V lost 6 bases, J lost 5 bases, and 7 bases stayed unmatched. CDR3 size: 13 residues. CDR1 is SQVTM, CDR2 ANQGSEA, per germline. Here the CDR3 reads CSVVTGPDQPQHF. CDR3 in DNA: TGCAGCGTAGTGACAGGGCCCGATCAGCCCCAGCATTTT.

This chain joins TRBV18 and TRBJ1-2; D is perhaps TRBD1 (5 bases). The CDR3 runs to 15 residues. The ends were cut back, 5 bases at V and 2 bases at J, with 15 bases in the middle. CDR1 and CDR2 from the germline V gene are KGHSH and LQKENI. CDR3 sequence: CASSSTEGRNYGYTF. The CDR3 nucleotides are TGTGCCAGCTCATCAACCGAGGGGAGGAACTATGGCTACACCTTC.

The rearrangement uses TRBV7-2 and TRBJ1-6; tentative D call: TRBD1 (6 bases). From germline, CDR1 is SGHTA and CDR2 FQGNSA. This CDR3 is 12 amino acids long. Between the trimmed V and J ends, which lost 3 bases and 10 bases, there was a span of 7 bases. The CDR3 here is CASSFQGSPLHF. The CDR3 DNA is TGTGCCAGCAGCTTCCAGGGGTCACCCCTCCACTTT.

The chain combines TRBV29-1 with TRBJ1-1; the match to TRBD1 covers 7 bases. The germline CDR1 and CDR2 sequences are SQVTM and ANQGSEA. This CDR3 region has 12 residues. The V gene end was trimmed by 4 bases and the J gene end by 3 bases; junction bases not matched to a gene: 2. The CDR3 here is CSVGQGYTEAFF. CDR3 DNA sequence: TGCAGCGTTGGACAGGGATACACTGAAGCTTTCTTT.

The J gene is TRBJ1-4, the V gene TRBV2; D not certain. Germline-derived CDR1 and CDR2 are SNHLY and FYNNEI. The CDR3 runs to 15 residues. The germline V and J ends were trimmed by 2 bases and 6 bases, with 13 bases remaining between them. The CDR3 loop reads CASSEQGGRYEKLFF. CDR3 DNA: TGTGCCAGCAGTGAACAAGGTGGGCGTTATGAAAAACTGTTTTTT.

CDR3 region: CASSLRGATGTGELFF. The CDR3 DNA reads TGTGCCAGCAGCCTCAGGGGGGCGACGGGGACCGGGGAGCTGTTTTTT. The V call is TRBV7-9, the J call TRBJ2-2; a possible D gene is TRBD1 (7 bases). Deletions cut 5 bases from V and 5 bases from J, with 18 bases between. The CDR3 loop spans 16 amino acids. The germline V gene has CDR1 SEHNR and CDR2 FQNEAQ (reference sequence).

This chain joins TRBV4-1 and TRBJ1-2, with D perhaps matching TRBD1 (6 bases). CDR3 length: 14 residues. Looked up from germline, CDR1 is MGHRA and CDR2 is YSYEKL. V lost 4 bases and J 3 bases, leaving 12 bases between the germline ends. The CDR3 reads CASSLVRQDYGYTF. CDR3 sequence (DNA): TGCGCCAGCAGCCTGGTTCGACAGGACTATGGCTACACCTTC.

The chain recombines TRBV27 with TRBJ2-7, with TRBD2 identical over 7 bases. Germline CDR1 MNHEY, CDR2 SMNVEV (reference sequence). V was pared by 7 bases and J by 5 bases, with 8 bases of the junction left unmatched. The CDR3 runs to 13 residues. The CDR3 coding sequence is TGTGCCAGCACCCGGGGAGGGAAACACGAGCAGTACTTC. This encodes CASTRGGKHEQYF.

CDR3 sequence (DNA): TGCGCCAGCAGCGCGCAGGGTCCATCCTATAATTCACCCCTCCACTTT. Protein product: CASSAQGPSYNSPLHF. V usage is TRBV5-1 and J usage is TRBJ1-6; possibly TRBD1 for D (5 bases). CDR1 and CDR2 (germline): SGHRS, YFSETQ. The CDR3 is 16 amino acids. Trimming left V 4 bases short and J 1 base short, with 12 bases between.

The rearrangement links TRBV24-1 to TRBJ1-5, with 11 bases identical to TRBD1. Unmatched junction bases numbered 10, after V lost 5 bases and J lost 5 bases. The germline CDR1 and CDR2 sequences are KGHDR and SFDVKD. CDR3 size: 17 residues. CDR3 bases: TGTGCCACCAGTGGGGGTAGGGGACAGGGGGTTTATCAGCCCCAGCATTTT. Protein product: CATSGGRGQGVYQPQHF.

This clone is categorized as medium-sized (0.01 to 0.1%). The rearrangement links TRBV2 to TRBJ2-7, with 10 bases lining up with TRBD1. From germline, CDR1 is SNHLY and CDR2 FYNNEI. V lost 4 bases and J lost 0; bases outside the gene matches: 12. The CDR3 covers 18 residues. The CDR3 sequence is CASSGQGATLDISYEQYF. The CDR3, as DNA: TGTGCCAGCAGTGGACAGGGGGCCACCCTAGACATCTCCTACGAGCAGTACTTC.

The chain links TRBV3-1 (or the pseudogene TRBV3-2) to TRBJ2-2; D remains ambiguous. This CDR3 spans 15 amino acids. V was clipped by 4 bases and J by 5 bases, with 14 bases between them. The germline gives CDR1 LGHDT, CDR2 YNNKEL (reference sequence). CDR3 region: CASSPRERATGELFF. The CDR3 DNA reads TGTGCCAGCAGCCCACGAGAAAGGGCGACCGGGGAGCTGTTTTTT.

This clone came up once. The chain joins TRBV3-1 (or the pseudogene TRBV3-2) to TRBJ2-4; D possibly corresponds to TRBD2 (5 bases). Germline V gene lookup returns CDR1 LGHDT and CDR2 YNNKEL (reference sequence). V lost 0 bases, J lost 8 bases, and 11 bases lay in between. This CDR3 contains 14 residues. The CDR3 region has the DNA TGTGCCAGCAGCCAAGATCTGCTAGCCTACATTCAGTACTTC. It yields the protein CASSQDLLAYIQYF.

The chain's CDR3 is CASRQVAPAYEQYF. CDR3 sequence (DNA): TGTGCCAGCCGACAGGTCGCACCAGCCTACGAGCAGTACTTC. The chain is built from TRBV6-5 and TRBJ2-7; tentative D call: TRBD1 (6 bases). The CDR3 runs to 14 residues. Per germline, CDR1 MNHEY and CDR2 SVGAGI. V dropped 8 bases and J dropped 2 bases, with 16 bases sitting between them.

This rearrangement joins TRBV6-5 to TRBJ1-5; D is unclear. V was clipped by 6 bases and J by 3 bases, with 9 bases between them. CDR3 length: 13 residues. Germline CDR1 reads MNHEY; CDR2 reads SVGAGI. The CDR3 sequence is CASRPSNNQPQHF. As DNA, the CDR3 is TGTGCCAGCAGGCCGTCTAACAATCAGCCCCAGCATTTT.

The chain uses TRBV7-3 and TRBJ1-2; the match to TRBD1 covers 7 bases. Germline V gene sequence: CDR1 SGHTA, CDR2 FQGTGA. The CDR3 has 15 amino acids. Losses at the gene ends were 5 bases for V and 3 bases for J; bases not matched to a gene: 9. CDR3 residues: CASSPQGTLDYGYTF. CDR3 DNA: TGTGCCAGCAGCCCACAGGGGACCCTTGACTATGGCTACACCTTC.

This rearrangement joins TRBV5-8 to TRBJ1-5; maybe TRBD1 (5 bases). This CDR3 comprises 12 residues. Germline CDR1 is SGHTS and CDR2 is YDEGEE. Trimming stripped 3 bases from V and 7 bases from J, with 8 bases between. The CDR3 here is CASSSWGQPQHF. The CDR3 coding sequence is TGTGCCAGCAGCTCCTGGGGGCAGCCCCAGCATTTT.

The V gene is TRBV27, the J gene TRBJ1-5; TRBD1 is a possible D gene (5 bases). From germline, CDR1 is MNHEY and CDR2 SMNVEV (reference sequence). V was shortened by 6 bases and J by 0 bases, with 9 bases between the two germline ends. This CDR3 spans 14 amino acids. The CDR3 reads CASRRGDSNQPQHF. The CDR3 DNA follows: TGTGCCAGCAGACGGGGGGATAGCAATCAGCCCCAGCATTTT.

This rearrangement joins TRBV10-3 to TRBJ2-7, with D possibly TRBD1 on 5 matching bases. This CDR3 spans 12 amino acids. Germline-derived CDR1 and CDR2 are ENHRY and SYGVKD. V was cut by 2 bases and J by 9 bases, with 11 bases left in between. CDR3 region: CAISENRQGQYF. The CDR3, as DNA: TGTGCCATCAGTGAGAACCGGCAGGGGCAGTACTTC.

This chain links TRBV12-3 or TRBV12-4 with TRBJ1-4; unclear D gene. The CDR3 has 13 amino acids. V was clipped by 1 base and J by 4 bases, with 4 bases between them. CDR3: CASSLEINEKLFF. The CDR3 DNA reads as TGTGCCAGCAGTTTAGAGATTAATGAAAAACTGTTTTTT.

V gene TRBV5-1 combines with J gene TRBJ1-2; D unclear. V lost 0 bases, J lost 4 bases, and 13 bases lay in between. This CDR3 spans 15 amino acids. Per germline, CDR1 SGHRS and CDR2 YFSETQ. The CDR3 reads CASSLDGWIAYGYTF. In DNA, the CDR3 is TGCGCCAGCAGCTTGGATGGGTGGATAGCCTATGGCTACACCTTC.